This entry lists 6 T cell receptor beta chains sequenced from one sample in a study of beta chain features in type 1 diabetes. Reverse transcription of all isolated RNA meant that expressed TCRB transcripts were sequenced. Profiling relied on immunoSEQ multiplex PCR, and the TCRdb table lists in-frame clones only, not all of them. In the table there are about 390,000 clones, roughly a tenth of which are singletons. Whole-study results and caveats: Among patients with Type 1 diabetes, TCRB CDR3s were moderately but significantly shorter in every one of the four CD4+ subsets.

No antigens are known for them. Input material: central memory CD4+ T cells from blood. The receptor source for this set is a man aged 25 to 40 with type 1 diabetes.

The rearrangement uses TRBV11-2 and TRBJ2-7; D is perhaps TRBD2 (6 bases). The V end was cut by 5 bases, the J end by 4 bases, with 18 bases between. The CDR3 extends over 15 amino acids. The germline gives CDR1 SGHAT, CDR2 FQNNGV. The DNA for the CDR3 is TGTGCCAGCAGCCAATCTAGCGAGAGAATTTACGAGCAGTACTTC. Its translation: CASSQSSERIYEQYF.

This clone was counted between two and nine times. The chain is built from TRBV2 and TRBJ1-4, with TRBD1 matching over 10 bases. This CDR3 spans 15 amino acids. After removal of 2 bases from V and 6 bases from J, the junction contained 3 bases not matched to a gene. Germline V gene data show CDR1 as SNHLY and CDR2 as FYNNEI. The CDR3 coding sequence is TGTGCCAGCAGTGAAACCGGGACAGGGGATGAAAAACTGTTTTTT. Translating gives CASSETGTGDEKLFF.

Here the CDR3 DNA reads TGCGCCAGCAGCCCAATCACCGGCTCGGACACTGAAGCTTTCTTT. Translated, it gives CASSPITGSDTEAFF. The chain carries TRBV5-1 and TRBJ1-1; D gene unclear. Trimming removed 4 bases at V and 3 bases at J, with 16 bases between. This CDR3 has 15 amino acids. The germline gives CDR1 SGHRS, CDR2 YFSETQ.

This clone came up a few times. The V call is TRBV7-8, the J call TRBJ1-2; the match to TRBD1 covers 7 bases. From germline, CDR1 is SGHVS and CDR2 FQNEAQ. The CDR3 is 13 residues long. Unmatched junction bases numbered 0, after V lost 3 bases and J lost 2 bases. CDR3 in amino acids: CASSLGQNYGYTF. The CDR3 DNA follows: TGTGCCAGCAGCTTGGGACAGAACTATGGCTACACCTTC. The full variable domain, rest sourced from reference TRBV7-8 and TRBJ1-2, is GAGVSQSPRYKVAKRGQDVALRCDPISGHVSLFWYQQALGQGPEFLTYFQNEAQLDKSGLPSDRFFAERPEGSVSTLKIQRTQQEDSAVYLCASSLGQNYGYTFGSGTRLTVV.

This clone was picked up many times. CDR3 nucleotide sequence: TGTGCCAGCAGTACCTACGAAAAATCAAAAGAGACCCAGTACTTC. Amino acid sequence: CASSTYEKSKETQYF. V gene TRBV6-6 combines with J gene TRBJ2-5; D remains ambiguous. CDR3 length equals 15 residues. The germline V gene has CDR1 MNHNY and CDR2 SVGAGI (reference sequence). V was pared by 5 bases and J by 3 bases, with 16 bases between.

The chain joins TRBV29-1 to TRBJ1-1; tentatively, D is TRBD1 (6 bases). Trimming left V 5 bases short and J 5 bases short, with 12 bases between. This CDR3 comprises 12 residues. Germline CDR1 is SQVTM and CDR2 is ANQGSEA. In DNA, the CDR3 is TGCAGCGTTACATCCCAGGGGACTGAAGCTTTCTTT. It yields the protein CSVTSQGTEAFF.